This TCR beta chain was captured in a study of blood T cell repertoires in COVID-19. Background on the study: Material from acute and convalescent COVID-19 was sourced from the United States, Italy and Spain.

Trimming took 6 bases from V and 4 from J; bases not matched to a gene: 5. CDR1 SGHTA and CDR2 FQGNSA come from the germline V gene. This CDR3 is built from 13 residues. Authors' data handling: Using reference gene primer amplification, nucleated cell counts were estimated. Profiling relied on immunoSEQ multiplex PCR, and the TCRdb table lists in-frame clones only, not all of them. The DNA was the basis for D and trimming; V, J and clone size are from that table. The table lists more than 45,000 clones, more than 75% of them singletons, with roughly 4.7% in the top ten. The TCR sequence derives from a man in his forties or fifties with active COVID-19. The material sequenced was peripheral blood. The chain carries TRBV7-2 and TRBJ2-7; 8 bases are shared with TRBD2. The CDR3 loop is CASRSSGRYEQYF. The CDR3 DNA reads as TGTGCCAGCAGGAGCAGCGGGAGATACGAGCAGTACTTC. The variable domain in full, with the rest retrieved from reference TRBV7-2 and TRBJ2-7, is GAGVSQSPSNKVTEKGKDVELRCDPISGHTALYWYRQSLGQGLEFLIYFQGNSAPDKSGLPSDRFSAERTGGSVSTLTIQRTQQEDSAVYLCASRSSGRYEQYFGPGTRLTVT.